This T cell receptor beta chain is from a study of early T cells in non-severe SARS-CoV-2 infection. This clonotype was recorded many times. TCRdb re-called the 5' RACE reads through MiXCR, storing one row per CDR3 protein. Seen here are approximately 30,000 distinct CDR3 sequences, 3.9% observed once, and the top ten hold about 7.5%. The germline gives CDR1 LGHNA, CDR2 YSLEER. Between the trimmed V and J ends, which lost 0 bases and 3 bases, there was a span of 9 bases. This CDR3 region has 16 residues. The origin of this receptor is an adult who was a healthcare worker with PCR-confirmed SARS-CoV-2 infection or an uninfected control (not recorded which). The sample was whole blood. The J gene is TRBJ2-6, the V gene TRBV4-3; perhaps D is TRBD1 or TRBD2 (6 bases each). The CDR3 nucleotides read TGCGCCAGCAGCCAAGATGGGGGGCGTGGGGCCAACGTCCTGACTTTC. This gives the protein CASSQDGGRGANVLTF.